These 11 T cell receptor beta chains came from one sample sequenced in a study of OX40 agonist ivuxolimab in advanced cancers. The table came from immunoSEQ multiplex PCR; TCRdb's copy has only in-frame clones and leaves some out. The sample includes 43,000 or so clones, 88% of them seen just once. The material sequenced was CD4+ or CD8+ T cells sorted from blood, taken in a trial of the OX40 agonist ivuxolimab. The receptors stem from an adult with an advanced solid tumor such as melanoma, head and neck, liver or kidney cancer.

The J gene is TRBJ2-4, the V gene TRBV19; 9 bases match TRBD2. V gave up 5 bases and J gave up 3 bases; unmatched junction bases: 5. The length of the CDR3 is 15 residues. Germline assignment: CDR1 LNHDA and CDR2 SQIVND (reference sequence). Here the CDR3 DNA reads TGTGCCAGTAGTCTAGCGGGATTCGACAAAAACATTCAGTACTTC. Translating it yields CASSLAGFDKNIQYF.

The V call is TRBV11-3, the J call TRBJ2-1, with TRBD2 identical over 12 bases. The CDR3 loop spans 18 amino acids. Germline CDR1 reads SGHNT; CDR2 reads YENEEA. Trimming cost V 3 bases and J 0 bases; bases outside gene matches: 6. The CDR3 nucleotides are TGTGCCAGCAGCTTCCGGACTAGCGGGGTGAGCTCCTACAATGAGCAGTTCTTC. This sequence encodes CASSFRTSGVSSYNEQFF.

This clone was seen once. V is TRBV11-3 and J is TRBJ1-6; no clear D gene. Germline V CDR1 and CDR2: SGHNT, YENEEA. V lost 4 bases and J 5 bases, leaving 9 bases between the germline ends. The CDR3 has 14 amino acids. In nucleotides, the CDR3 is TGTGCCAGCAGCTCCGGACTGAATAATTCACCCCTCCACTTT. Residues: CASSSGLNNSPLHF.

The CDR3 sequence: CASSLGRDTGELFF. The CDR3 DNA reads TGTGCCAGCAGCTTGGGGAGGGACACCGGGGAGCTGTTTTTT. The rearrangement links TRBV7-6 to TRBJ2-2, with TRBD2 matching 7 bases. Germline V lookup: CDR1 SGHVS, CDR2 FNYEAQ. V was pared by 3 bases and J by 3 bases, with 1 base of the junction left unmatched. There are 14 residues in the CDR3. The full variable domain, its missing parts supplied by reference TRBV7-6 and TRBJ2-2, is GAGVSQSPRYKVTKRGQDVALRCDPISGHVSLYWYRQALGQGPEFLTYFNYEAQQDKSGLPNDRFSAERPEGSISTLTIQRTEQRDSAMYRCASSLGRDTGELFFGEGSRLTVL.

The V call is TRBV28, the J call TRBJ2-5, with D perhaps matching TRBD1 (6 bases). CDR1 and CDR2 (germline): MDHEN, SYDVKM. Trimming left V 5 bases short and J 4 bases short, with 14 bases between. This CDR3 has 14 residues. CDR3 in DNA: TGTGCCAGCAGTCTACAGGGTTTTACAGAGACCCAGTACTTC. This gives the protein CASSLQGFTETQYF.

The rearrangement uses TRBV20-1 and TRBJ1-1; D is undetermined. Germline V gene lookup returns CDR1 DFQATT and CDR2 SNEGSKA (reference sequence). This CDR3 is 11 amino acids long. V was trimmed by 0 bases and J by 6 bases, leaving 5 bases between them. CDR3: CSARDLAEAFF. The CDR3 coding sequence is TGCAGTGCTAGAGATCTGGCTGAAGCTTTCTTT.

This chain uses TRBV4-2 with TRBJ2-1, with 10 nucleotides matching TRBD2. The germline gives CDR1 LGHNA, CDR2 YNFKEQ. This CDR3 has 15 residues. The trim removed 2 bases at V and 9 bases at J, leaving 7 bases unmatched. Written as DNA, the CDR3 is TGTGCCAGCAGCCAACTAACTAGCGGGACGGGTGAGCAGTTCTTC. The encoded protein is CASSQLTSGTGEQFF.

This chain links TRBV19 with TRBJ1-2; 9 bases are shared with TRBD1. Germline V gene lookup returns CDR1 LNHDA and CDR2 SQIVND (reference sequence). This CDR3 is built from 14 residues. V shed 6 bases, J shed 6 bases, and the junction held 8 bases outside the gene matches. The CDR3 spells CASRTRTGEDGYTF. The CDR3 DNA reads TGTGCCAGTAGAACCCGGACAGGGGAGGATGGCTACACCTTC. Full variable domain (rest looked up from reference TRBV19 and TRBJ1-2): DGGITQSPKYLFRKEGQNVTLSCEQNLNHDAMYWYRQDPGQGLRLIYYSQIVNDFQKGDIAEGYSVSREKKESFPLTVTSAQKNPTAFYLCASRTRTGEDGYTFGSGTRLTVV.

The genes are TRBV7-3 and TRBJ2-2; D is ambiguous. Germline lookup yields CDR1 SGHTA and CDR2 FQGTGA. V lost 6 bases to trimming and J lost 1 base, with 9 bases between them. This CDR3 is built from 14 residues. CDR3 nucleotide sequence: TGTGCCAGCAGATCGCCGGGGAACACCGGGGAGCTGTTTTTT. As protein: CASRSPGNTGELFF.

The chain recombines TRBV27 with TRBJ1-2, with a weak D call TRBD1 (5 bases). CDR3 size: 15 residues. V was pared by 0 bases and J by 5 bases, with 13 bases between. The germline V gene encodes CDR1 MNHEY and CDR2 SMNVEV (reference sequence). CDR3 residues: CASSLSVPRGYGYTF. The CDR3 DNA reads TGTGCCAGCAGTTTATCAGTCCCCCGGGGGTATGGCTACACCTTC.

The CDR3 DNA follows: TGTGCCAGTAGTATACAGGGGCCGAACACTGAAGCTTTCTTT. It specifies CASSIQGPNTEAFF. The chain is built from TRBV19 and TRBJ1-1; TRBD1 might be the D (6 bases). Trimming left V 2 bases short and J 1 base short, with 8 bases between. Germline-derived CDR1 and CDR2 are LNHDA and SQIVND (reference sequence). CDR3 length: 14 amino acids. The full variable domain, with the rest looked up from reference TRBV19 and TRBJ1-1, is DGGITQSPKYLFRKEGQNVTLSCEQNLNHDAMYWYRQDPGQGLRLIYYSQIVNDFQKGDIAEGYSVSREKKESFPLTVTSAQKNPTAFYLCASSIQGPNTEAFFGQGTRLTVV.